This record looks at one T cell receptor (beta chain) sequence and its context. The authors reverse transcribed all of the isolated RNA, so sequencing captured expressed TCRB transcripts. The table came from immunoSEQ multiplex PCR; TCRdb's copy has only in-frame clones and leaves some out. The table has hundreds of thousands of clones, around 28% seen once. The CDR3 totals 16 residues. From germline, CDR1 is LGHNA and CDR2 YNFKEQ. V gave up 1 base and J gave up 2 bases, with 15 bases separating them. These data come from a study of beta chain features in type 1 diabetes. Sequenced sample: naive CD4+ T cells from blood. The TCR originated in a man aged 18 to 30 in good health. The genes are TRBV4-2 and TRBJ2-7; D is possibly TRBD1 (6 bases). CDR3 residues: CASSQGQVQGAYEQYF. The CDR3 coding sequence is TGTGCCAGCAGCCAAGGACAGGTCCAAGGTGCCTACGAGCAGTACTTC.